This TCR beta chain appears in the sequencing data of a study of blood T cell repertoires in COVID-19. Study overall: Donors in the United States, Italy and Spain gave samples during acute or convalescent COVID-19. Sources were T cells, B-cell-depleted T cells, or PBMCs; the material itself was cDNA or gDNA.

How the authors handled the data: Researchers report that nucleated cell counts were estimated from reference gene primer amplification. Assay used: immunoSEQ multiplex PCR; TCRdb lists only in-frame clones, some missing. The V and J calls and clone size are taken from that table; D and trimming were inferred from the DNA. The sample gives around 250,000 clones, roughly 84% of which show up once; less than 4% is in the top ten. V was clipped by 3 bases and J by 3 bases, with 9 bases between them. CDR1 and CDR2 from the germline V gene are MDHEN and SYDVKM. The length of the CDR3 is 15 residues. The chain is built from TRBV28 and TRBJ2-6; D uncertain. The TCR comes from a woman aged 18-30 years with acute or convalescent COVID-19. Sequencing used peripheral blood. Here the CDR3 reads CASSFSLGGANVLTF. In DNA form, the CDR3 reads TGTGCCAGCAGTTTTTCTCTCGGTGGGGCCAACGTCCTGACTTTC.